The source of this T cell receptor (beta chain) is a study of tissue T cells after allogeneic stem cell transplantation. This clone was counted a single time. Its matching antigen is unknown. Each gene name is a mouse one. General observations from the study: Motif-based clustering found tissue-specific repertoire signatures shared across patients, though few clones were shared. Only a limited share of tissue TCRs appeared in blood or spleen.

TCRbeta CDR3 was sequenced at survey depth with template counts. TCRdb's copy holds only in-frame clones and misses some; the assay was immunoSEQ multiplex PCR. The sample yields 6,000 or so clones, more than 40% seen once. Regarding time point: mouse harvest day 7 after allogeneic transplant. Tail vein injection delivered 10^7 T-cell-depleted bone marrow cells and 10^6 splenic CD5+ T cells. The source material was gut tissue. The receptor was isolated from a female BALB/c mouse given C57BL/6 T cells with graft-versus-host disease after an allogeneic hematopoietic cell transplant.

Partial CDR3 DNA: TGTGCCAGCAGTCCCGGACACAATCAAAACACCTTGTAC. Translated, it gives CASSPGHNQNTLY. The whole CDR3 protein is CASSPGHNQNTLYF. This chain joins TRBV26 and TRBJ2-4; D possibly corresponds to TRBD1 (5 bases). The sequence runs out 1 residue before the end of the CDR3; the remainder is reconstructed from the germline J gene. Germline lookup yields CDR1 KGHPV and CDR2 FQNQEV (reference sequence). V gave up 4 bases and J gave up 2 bases, with 10 bases separating them. CDR3 length equals 14 residues.